The 25 T cell receptor beta chains listed next were all sequenced from one sample in a study of CXCR3-negative and CXCR3-positive naive CD8 T cells. Study observations and caveats: For CXCR3-positive naive cells, TRB CDR3s were more hydrophobic than those of CXCR3-negative naive cells.

Their antigens remain unidentified. In preparing the TRB cDNA libraries, 5' RACE with UMI labels was used. One entry per CDR3 protein, without DNA, is what TCRdb gives after re-calling the 5' RACE reads. In total, the table holds 90,000 to 150,000 distinct CDR3 sequences. Sample: naive CXCR3+ CD8+ T cells from blood. Noted subset: CD45RO-CCR7+CD27+CD95- naive CD8+ T cells expressing CXCR3 (TNR3+). These receptors originate from a human donor in good health. Some clones in this sample may be carry-over from other donors' samples.

V and J are TRBV6-6 and TRBJ2-2; the TCRdb call, TRBD1, lacks DNA for checking. Per the germline V gene, CDR1 is MNHNY and CDR2 is SVGAGI (reference sequence). The CDR3 has 17 residues. The CDR3 loop reads CASTPYSSGSPGWELFF.

The chain is built from TRBV29-1 and TRBJ2-2. The CDR3 sequence is 12 residues long. Germline V gene lookup returns CDR1 SQVTM and CDR2 ANQGSEA. The CDR3 loop is CSVVQYTGELFF.

The CDR3 sequence is CSSPSTWGPYNEQFF. The chain employs TRBV20-1 and TRBJ2-1. The CDR3 covers 15 residues. Germline-derived CDR1 and CDR2 are DFQATT and SNEGSKA (reference sequence).

The rearrangement joins TRBV5-1 to TRBJ1-1. The CDR3 is 15 residues long. Germline assignment: CDR1 SGHRS and CDR2 YFSETQ. The CDR3 protein is CASSLGAGGDTEAFF.

The chain joins TRBV12-3 or TRBV12-4 to TRBJ1-2; checking the TCRdb D call of TRBD1 is not possible without DNA. The CDR3 runs 13 residues. CDR3 in amino acids: CASSLQGNYGYTF.

The chain combines TRBV6-2 or TRBV6-3 with TRBJ2-5; as DNA is missing, the TRBD2 call by TCRdb cannot be tested. The germline V gene has CDR1 MNHEY and CDR2 SVGEGT. The CDR3 is made up of 16 amino acids. The chain's CDR3 is CASSYLRDYEGETQYF.

The genes are TRBV29-1 and TRBJ2-5. The CDR3 extends over 13 amino acids. Germline CDR1 reads SQVTM; CDR2 reads ANQGSEA. The CDR3 here is CSVEVPLQETQYF.

The chain couples TRBV6-2 or TRBV6-3 to TRBJ1-5; TCRdb names TRBD1, which stays unverified in the absence of DNA. This CDR3 region has 14 residues. The germline V gene has CDR1 MNHEY and CDR2 SVGEGT. CDR3 residues: CASGTGGQIQPQHF.

The chain joins TRBV12-3 or TRBV12-4 to TRBJ2-1; the TCRdb call, TRBD2, lacks DNA for checking. CDR3 length equals 18 residues. This CDR3 reads CASSSHPGVAETYNEQFF.

This chain connects TRBV5-1 to TRBJ2-7; the TCRdb call, TRBD2, lacks DNA for checking. The germline V gene has CDR1 SGHRS and CDR2 YFSETQ. This CDR3 has 14 residues. The CDR3 sequence: CASSQVGALYELYF.

V usage is TRBV12-3 or TRBV12-4 and J usage is TRBJ2-5; TCRdb reports TRBD1, a call that lacks DNA to check it against. This CDR3 comprises 14 residues. CDR3 in amino acids: CASTKDRVIETQYF.

The chain uses TRBV20-1 and TRBJ2-3; there is no DNA to check the TCRdb D call of TRBD2. CDR1 DFQATT and CDR2 SNEGSKA come from the germline V gene (reference sequence). The CDR3 runs 14 residues. The CDR3 loop reads CSVAKLGLGDTQYF.

This rearrangement joins TRBV30 to TRBJ1-1; TCRdb calls TRBD1, which cannot be checked without DNA. This CDR3 has 14 residues. Germline V lookup: CDR1 GTSNPN, CDR2 SVGIG (reference sequence). CDR3 loop: CAWSLGPGNTEAFF.

The V call is TRBV4-1, the J call TRBJ2-1; the TCRdb call, TRBD2, lacks DNA for checking. CDR3 length: 17 residues. Germline V gene sequence: CDR1 MGHRA, CDR2 YSYEKL. CDR3 in amino acids: CASSQKVAEALYNEQFF.

The chain carries TRBV5-1 and TRBJ1-2. Germline CDR1 and CDR2: SGHRS and YFSETQ. The CDR3 sequence is 17 residues long. CDR3 region: CASSPGVDYTAVHGYTF.

This rearrangement joins TRBV5-1 to TRBJ2-7; TCRdb proposes TRBD1, but this gene call is untestable without DNA. CDR3 length: 16 residues. The V gene's germline CDR1 is SGHRS and CDR2 YFSETQ. CDR3 amino acids: CASSLSRDHPSYEQYF.

The chain has TRBV29-1 and TRBJ2-2. The CDR3 consists of 13 residues. Germline values: CDR1 SQVTM, CDR2 ANQGSEA. The CDR3 sequence is CSVDMVNTGELFF.

The chain combines TRBV24-1 with TRBJ2-1; there is no DNA to check the TCRdb D call of TRBD1. The CDR3 covers 14 residues. Looked up from germline, CDR1 is KGHDR and CDR2 is SFDVKD. CDR3 amino acids: CATSGQSSYNEQFF.

The J gene is TRBJ1-6, the V gene TRBV20-1; as DNA is missing, the TRBD1 call by TCRdb cannot be tested. The germline CDR1 and CDR2 sequences are DFQATT and SNEGSKA (reference sequence). The CDR3 is made up of 16 amino acids. CDR3: CSATDRGSFYNSPLHF.

V gene TRBV28 combines with J gene TRBJ2-2; TCRdb lists TRBD1, though no DNA is available to test this call. CDR1 is MDHEN and CDR2 is SYDVKM in the germline V gene. CDR3 length: 15 amino acids. This CDR3 is CASSFRTLSSGELFF.

The chain carries TRBV21-1 and TRBJ1-5; TCRdb's D call, TRBD1, is unchecked because there is no DNA. TRBV21-1 has pseudogene status. This CDR3 has 16 amino acids. The CDR3 region is CASNRGQGYSNQPQHF.

The V gene is TRBV4-2, the J gene TRBJ2-1. Germline lookup yields CDR1 LGHNA and CDR2 YNFKEQ. This CDR3 is built from 13 residues. The CDR3 is CASSQGTPNEQFF.

The chain joins TRBV24-1 to TRBJ2-5; the D gene TCRdb calls, TRBD1, cannot be checked with no DNA. The CDR3 consists of 17 residues. Germline assignment: CDR1 KGHDR and CDR2 SFDVKD. Here the CDR3 reads CATSDRDRGRGQETQYF.

This chain links TRBV7-6 with TRBJ2-1; TCRdb returns TRBD1, unconfirmable since there is no DNA. The germline V gene has CDR1 SGHVS and CDR2 FNYEAQ. The CDR3 has 11 amino acids. The CDR3: CASSLGQEQFF.

The V gene is TRBV9, the J gene TRBJ2-7; TCRdb names TRBD1, which stays unverified in the absence of DNA. This CDR3 is 14 amino acids long. Germline CDR1 and CDR2: SGDLS and YYNGEE. The CDR3 protein is CASSPGAGNYEQYF.